The rows below give T cell receptor beta chains drawn from one sample of a study of siplizumab effects on memory and regulatory T cells. Generated by immunoSEQ multiplex PCR, the TCRdb table keeps only in-frame clones and is missing some. The table records roughly 93,000 clones, 85% to 95% of them present only once. Sequenced: non-Treg CD4+ T cells sorted from blood. Receptors originate from a human donor in good health. The conserved cysteine and the conserved F or W are not part of the CDR3 here.

>TRBV28
ASNTDRVLLETQY
>TRBV27
ASSLYNEQF
>TRBV6-5
ASSYTSGAPDTQY
>TRBV14
ASSQDLPAAPNEKLF
>TRBV28
ASSLPGLSEQY
>TRBV15
ATSRDRGRAGELF
>TRBV18
ASSPVGTETQY
>TRBV4-1
ASSQGSSAQETQY
>TRBV19
ASSIQGQSNQPQH
>TRBV25-1
ASSFPTGMVGWNTEAF
>TRBV10-3
AISNNDRGNYGYT
>TRBV7-3
ASSVGQGPGLAGTGELF
>TRBV7-3
ASSSGTSNTEAF
>TRBV28
ASSPRVVNTEAF
>TRBV10-3
AITGTSGSSEQF
>TRBV5-1
ASSRGRATEAF
>TRBV12-5
ASGSRTSGRNEQF
>TRBV7-9
ASSPTVPLRGELF
>TRBV30
AWSSMGVGGYT
>TRBV30
AWSVGGIGGGQQETQY
>TRBV5-1
ASSLTSGSQNIQY
>TRBV27
ASSLAGQDYEQY
>TRBV7-9
ASSGTGNQPQH
>TRBV5-6
ASSGERGWQY
>TRBV5-5
ASSSLGGTMF
>TRBV5-1
ASSLGGYNEQF
>TRBV5-4
ASSLARAGGLSTEAF
>TRBV9
ASSVATRGGDYGYT
>TRBV28
ASSLPRQGVGEQY
>TRBV7-9
ASSSTGTSIYEQY
>TRBV6-4
ASRQDRDGEKLF
>TRBV19
ASVHLGTGELF
>TRBV28
ASRPTGGPLIYYGYT
>TRBV7-9
ASTSMGHAYEQY
>TRBV6-1
ASSDEGLSNQPQH
>TRBV11-2
ASSSLGDTQY
>TRBV6-5
ASTYVGSNQPQH
>TRBV19
ASSIVSGTERYPQH
>TRBV11-1
ASSSGLARYSYEQY
>TRBV19
ATMGVGGLF
>TRBV7-3
ASSLGGPTDTQY
>TRBV28
ASSLLNTGELF
>TRBV7-9
ASSLRVYQETQY
>TRBV27
ASSSPGTSISGEQF
>TRBV5-1
ASRDREDTGELF
>TRBV25-1
ASSRAGNTEAF